The source of this T cell receptor (beta chain) is a study of long-term antiretroviral therapy in people with HIV. Across the study: By about a decade, the earliest samples predate the 2015 immediate-ART recommendation. Study-level results: Clones that had undergone expansion before ART prevailed in the repertoire throughout all time points.

For this clone: Its antigen is not identified.

The run of the v3.0 immunoSEQ assay was at survey level. Sequencing was intended to reach about 40,000-50,000 T-cell genomes per sample. Method: immunoSEQ multiplex PCR; TCRdb's copy keeps in-frame clones and lacks some. The sample has 25,000 to 40,000 clones, about 98% seen once. The CDR3 is 16 residues long. CDR1 MNHEY and CDR2 SVGAGI come from the germline V gene. The V end lost 7 bases, the J end lost 1 base, and 14 bases lay between the germline ends. Sequencing used unsorted PBMCs, obtained 7.6 years after starting antiretroviral therapy. The receptor was isolated from a young man with HIV. The chain is built from TRBV6-5 and TRBJ2-6; D gene uncertain. CDR3 in DNA: TGTGCCAGCAAGTACTCCCCTGGGTCTGGGGCCAACGTCCTGACTTTC. It translates to CASKYSPGSGANVLTF.